The 20 T cell receptor beta chains below were found in one sample sequenced in a study of T-cell reconstitution after alpha-beta-depleted transplantation in children. TCRbeta library preparation incorporated unique molecular identifiers. MiXCR was run by TCRdb on the PCR reads, yielding one entry per CDR3 protein. Of 450,000 to 600,000 distinct CDR3 sequences in the sample, about 10% are singletons; the top ten hold around 2%. Here the sequenced sample was PBMCs, taken before TCRalphabeta/CD19-depleted stem cell transplant. These receptors were collected from a child aged 2 to 9 with inherited bone marrow failure, due to receive a stem cell transplant.

A word on this clonotype: One junction end does not reproduce the germline sequence, and a read error may be involved. The rearrangement uses TRBV13 and TRBJ2-1; D gene uncertain. Germline-derived CDR1 and CDR2 are PRHDT and FYEKMQ (reference sequence). This CDR3 has 17 residues. This chain's CDR3 is CASSLNPRHSSYNDQFF. The CDR3, as DNA: TGTGCCAGCAGCTTAAATCCCAGGCATAGCTCCTACAATGACCAGTTCTTC.

Many counts were recorded for this clonotype. V and J are TRBV7-2 and TRBJ2-7; 9 bases align to TRBD2. The CDR3 length is 12 residues. Per germline, CDR1 SGHTA and CDR2 FQGNSA. V lost 4 bases, J lost 6 bases, and 1 base stayed unmatched. The CDR3 is CASSSTSGEQYF. As DNA, the CDR3 is TGTGCCAGCAGCTCGACTAGCGGCGAGCAGTACTTC.

Regarding this clonotype: Since a much larger clone is just one base distant, this may be a read error. CDR3 residues: CCARGPAKGYYEQYF. DNA for the CDR3: TGCTGTGCCCGCGGACCAGCGAAGGGTTACTACGAGCAGTACTTC. This chain uses TRBV20-1 with TRBJ2-7; D gene uncertain. Germline V gives CDR1 DFQATT, CDR2 SNEGSKA (reference sequence). The CDR3 has 15 residues.

Points on this clonotype: One base away lies a much larger clone, so this may be a sequencing read error. The chain uses TRBV7-2 and TRBJ2-1, with D perhaps TRBD1 (5 bases). Trimming removed 5 bases at V and 4 bases at J, with 18 bases between. CDR3 length equals 16 residues. From germline, CDR1 is SGHTA and CDR2 FQGNSA. CDR3 nucleotides: TGTGCCAGCAGCCCGGACAAGGTCCCAGTTTACAATGAGCAGTTCTTC. The encoded protein is CASSPDKVPVYNEQFF.

The rearrangement joins TRBV29-1 to TRBJ2-5; D is perhaps TRBD1 or TRBD2 (5 bases each). CDR3 size: 16 residues. Trimming left V 5 bases short and J 1 base short, with 20 bases between. CDR1 and CDR2 (germline): SQVTM, ANQGSEA. The CDR3 spells CSVPKSPGRVQETQYF. CDR3 nucleotides: TGCAGCGTTCCCAAATCCCCAGGGCGGGTCCAAGAGACCCAGTACTTC.

V is TRBV10-2 and J is TRBJ2-2; D gene ambiguous. The CDR3 is made up of 11 amino acids. Germline lookup yields CDR1 WSHSY and CDR2 SAAADI. Trimming removed 3 bases at V and 7 bases at J, with 3 bases between. In nucleotides, the CDR3 is TGCGCCAGCAGTGATGGCGGGGAGCTGTTTTTT. This encodes CASSDGGELFF.

At least ten counts were recorded for this clonotype. This chain uses TRBV12-3 or TRBV12-4 with TRBJ2-7; D ambiguous. Trimming left V 3 bases short and J 3 bases short, with 6 bases between. The CDR3 consists of 12 residues. Written as DNA, the CDR3 is TGTGCCAGCAGTTTCCTGGTCTACGAGCAGTACTTC. It encodes CASSFLVYEQYF.

The table lists this clonotype with many counts. The genes are TRBV29-1 and TRBJ1-4, with D possibly being TRBD1 (5 bases). V was cut by 6 bases and J by 7 bases, with 15 bases left in between. The V gene's germline CDR1 is SQVTM and CDR2 ANQGSEA. The CDR3 is 13 amino acids. Written as DNA, the CDR3 is TGCAGCGTCATGGGGGTGGAAGGTGAAAAACTGTTTTTT. Protein product: CSVMGVEGEKLFF. The full variable domain, in which reference TRBV29-1 and TRBJ1-4 provide the parts outside the CDR3, is SAVISQKPSRDICQRGTSLTIQCQVDSQVTMMFWYRQQPGQSLTLIATANQGSEATYESGFVIDKFPISRPNLTFSTLTVSNMSPEDSSIYLCSVMGVEGEKLFFGSGTQLSVL.

This clonotype has ten or more counts. The chain is built from TRBV7-6 and TRBJ2-3; D not certain. The CDR3 runs to 14 residues. Per germline, CDR1 SGHVS and CDR2 FNYEAQ. V lost 4 bases and J lost 1, with 9 bases in between. As DNA, the CDR3 is TGTGCCAGCAGCTACCTAGGTGGCACAGATACGCAGTATTTT. Amino acid sequence: CASSYLGGTDTQYF.

The table lists this clonotype with a few counts. This sequence joins TRBV20-1 and TRBJ2-5, with D possibly called TRBD1 or TRBD2 (5 bases each). CDR1 and CDR2 (germline): DFQATT, SNEGSKA (reference sequence). The CDR3 runs 13 residues. Trimming pared 5 bases from V and 5 bases from J, leaving 15 bases between. The CDR3 nucleotides are TGCAGTGCTGGGGGTGGAGGATCGGAGACCCAGTACTTC. This gives the protein CSAGGGGSETQYF.

This clonotype has only a few counts. V is TRBV7-2 and J is TRBJ2-3, with a possible D match to TRBD1 (5 bases). The germline V and J ends were trimmed by 5 bases and 0 bases, with 15 bases remaining between them. This CDR3 region has 16 residues. Germline V gene sequence: CDR1 SGHTA, CDR2 FQGNSA. In nucleotides, the CDR3 is TGTGCCAGCAGCCTTAGACAGCCCTCTAGCACAGATACGCAGTATTTT. Residues: CASSLRQPSSTDTQYF.

This clonotype was recorded a few times. V gene TRBV7-2 combines with J gene TRBJ2-7; possible D gene TRBD1, 6 bases. From germline, CDR1 is SGHTA and CDR2 FQGNSA. V was cut by 1 base and J by 4 bases, with 11 bases left in between. The CDR3 is 14 amino acids. The CDR3 loop is CASSLDQGRYEQYF. The CDR3 region has the DNA TGTGCCAGCAGCTTAGACCAGGGGCGGTACGAGCAGTACTTC.

The chain couples TRBV3-1 to TRBJ2-1; 8 bases are a match to TRBD2. CDR3 length equals 17 residues. The V gene's germline CDR1 is LGHDT and CDR2 YNNKEL (reference sequence). V lost 0 bases to trimming and J lost 4 bases; unmatched junction nucleotides: 8. For the CDR3, the DNA is TGTGCCAGCAGCCAAGACTTAGGGCCTAGCGGGTACAATGAGCAGTTCTTC. It specifies CASSQDLGPSGYNEQFF.

This clonotype was observed at least ten times. V usage is TRBV7-2 and J usage is TRBJ2-3; no clear D gene. This CDR3 has 16 amino acids. Trimming removed 5 bases from V and 10 bases from J, with 25 bases in between. Germline lookup yields CDR1 SGHTA and CDR2 FQGNSA. The CDR3: CASSPRSPAEFFAQYF. The CDR3 DNA sequence: TGTGCCAGCAGCCCCCGATCCCCCGCCGAGTTTTTCGCGCAGTATTTT.

The rearrangement uses TRBV5-4 and TRBJ2-7; D unclear. This CDR3 is built from 14 residues. Deletions cut 4 bases from V and 2 bases from J, with 13 bases between. Germline CDR1 and CDR2: SGHNT and YYREEE (reference sequence). CDR3 DNA sequence: TGTGCCAGCAGCCACACCCTACGGGCCTACGAGCAGTACTTC. Residues: CASSHTLRAYEQYF.

In this sample, this clonotype turned up many times. In nucleotides, the CDR3 is TGCAGCGTCGACTACGGAAGGGCGCAGTACTTC. Protein product: CSVDYGRAQYF. V gene TRBV29-1 combines with J gene TRBJ2-7; possible D gene TRBD2, 5 bases. Germline V gene sequence: CDR1 SQVTM, CDR2 ANQGSEA. Trimming pared 6 bases from V and 9 bases from J, leaving 15 bases between. CDR3 size: 11 residues.

This clonotype was counted ten times or more. The chain recombines TRBV3-1 with TRBJ2-7, with a weak D call TRBD2 (6 bases). Trimming pared 8 bases from V and 6 bases from J, leaving 20 bases between. Germline CDR1 LGHDT, CDR2 YNNKEL (reference sequence). The CDR3 runs 14 residues. This CDR3 reads CASGKGRQGREQYF. CDR3 nucleotides: TGTGCCAGCGGGAAAGGGAGGCAGGGCCGCGAGCAGTACTTC.

This clonotype was counted ten times or more. The rearrangement links TRBV30 to TRBJ2-1; 9 nucleotides agree with TRBD1. Germline assignment: CDR1 GTSNPN and CDR2 SVGIG (reference sequence). The ends lost 2 bases at V and 8 bases at J; junction bases unmatched: 13. The CDR3 is 16 amino acids. As DNA, the CDR3 is TGTGCCTGGAGTAAGTCGCCGGGACAGGGTAACGATGAGCAGTTCTTC. Amino acid sequence: CAWSKSPGQGNDEQFF.

This clonotype was seen ten or more times. V and J are TRBV5-1 and TRBJ2-2; perhaps TRBD1 as D (5 bases). The germline CDR1 and CDR2 sequences are SGHRS and YFSETQ. V lost 1 base, J lost 5 bases, and 12 bases lay in between. The CDR3 is 15 amino acids. The CDR3 bases are TGCGCCAGCAGCTTGTTCAGGGAAGTAACCGGGGAGCTGTTTTTT. It yields the protein CASSLFREVTGELFF.

This clonotype was counted at least ten times. The gene calls are TRBV5-1 and TRBJ2-7; a weak D match, TRBD1 (5 bases). V lost 3 bases and J lost 2, with 9 bases in between. The CDR3 is 13 residues long. Per germline, CDR1 SGHRS and CDR2 YFSETQ. The CDR3 coding sequence is TGCGCCAGCAGCTCCCAGGACACCTACGAGCAGTACTTC. This codes for CASSSQDTYEQYF.